This TCR beta chain originates from a study of shared clonotypes between healthy human individuals. Study in general: Researchers assigned three CD4 naive, three CD4 memory, two CD8 naive and one CD8 memory plate to each donor.

Naive CD8 populations comprised CD45RO-negative cells positively selected for CCR7, excluding terminally differentiated effector memory CD45RA+ cells. Germline trimming cut 4 bases from V and 4 bases from J; bases unmatched to any gene: 16. This CDR3 spans 18 amino acids. Germline V lookup: CDR1 SGDLS, CDR2 YYNGEE. TCRdb's copy holds only in-frame clones and misses some; the assay was immunoSEQ multiplex PCR. The table records about 680,000 clones, roughly nine tenths of them present only once. This clone was counted a single time. V and J are TRBV9 and TRBJ2-7; 11 nucleotides align to TRBD2. Sequencing input: naive CD8+ T cells sorted from blood. The receptor was derived from a man aged 25 to 40 in good health. The CDR3 DNA reads as TGTGCCAGCAGCCCTCCGGGAAGTAGCGGGAGGGGCAGATACGAGCAGTACTTC. This translates into CASSPPGSSGRGRYEQYF.